Detailed here is one T cell receptor beta chain. The antigen remains unidentified. The entry originates in a study of T cells in localized non-small cell lung cancer. Study-wide results and limits: Paired adjacent lung recovered a median roughly 60 of the top 100 tumor clones. Owing to sequencing of a solitary tumor region, heterogeneity cannot be discounted. The greatest T cell clonality was found in uninvolved adjacent lung (higher than in tumor). A higher density of T cells in blood coincided with extended overall survival.

The assay was immunoSEQ multiplex PCR, and TCRdb's table has in-frame clones only and misses some. Among over 70,000 clones listed, roughly nine tenths were seen once. In germline, CDR1 is LNHDA, CDR2 SQIVND (reference sequence). V lost 3 bases to trimming and J lost 5 bases, with 13 bases between them. The length of the CDR3 is 14 residues. V usage is TRBV19 and J usage is TRBJ2-5; the D call may be TRBD1 or TRBD2 (6 bases each). The sample consisted of peripheral blood, taken before any cancer treatment. The sequence was collected from a male donor at least 60 years old with stage III squamous cell lung carcinoma. CDR3 bases: TGTGCCAGTAGTATTCCGGGGGCGAAGGAGACCCAGTACTTC. Translated: CASSIPGAKETQYF.